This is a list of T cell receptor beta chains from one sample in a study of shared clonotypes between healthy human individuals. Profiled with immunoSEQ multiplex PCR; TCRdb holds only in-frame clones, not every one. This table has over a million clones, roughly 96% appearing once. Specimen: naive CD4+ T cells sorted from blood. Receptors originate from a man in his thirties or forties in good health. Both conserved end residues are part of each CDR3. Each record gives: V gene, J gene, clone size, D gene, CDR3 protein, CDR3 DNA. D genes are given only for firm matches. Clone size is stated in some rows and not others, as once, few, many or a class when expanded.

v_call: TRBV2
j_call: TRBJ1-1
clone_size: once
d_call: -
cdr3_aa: CASKVQGPAYEAFF
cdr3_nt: TGTGCCAGCAAGGTTCAGGGGCCGGCCTATGAAGCTTTCTTT

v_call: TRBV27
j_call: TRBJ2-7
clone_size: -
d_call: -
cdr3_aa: CASSLIRNSKQYF
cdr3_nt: TGTGCCAGCAGTTTAATTAGAAACTCGAAGCAGTACTTC

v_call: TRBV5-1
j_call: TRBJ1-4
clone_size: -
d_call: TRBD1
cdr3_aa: CASRGGGVNEKLFF
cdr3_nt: TGCGCCAGCAGAGGAGGGGGCGTTAATGAAAAACTGTTTTTT

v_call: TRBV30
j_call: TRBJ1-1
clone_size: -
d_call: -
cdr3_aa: CACTLPGDTEAFF
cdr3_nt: TGTGCCTGTACACTGCCGGGGGATACTGAAGCTTTCTTT

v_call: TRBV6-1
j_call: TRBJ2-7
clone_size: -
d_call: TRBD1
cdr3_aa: CASNSDRDEQYF
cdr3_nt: TGTGCCAGCAACTCGGACAGGGACGAGCAGTACTTC

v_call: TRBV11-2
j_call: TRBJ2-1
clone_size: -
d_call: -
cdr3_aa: CASSLDAGTGAYNEQFF
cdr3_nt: TGTGCCAGCAGCTTAGATGCCGGGACCGGGGCCTACAATGAGCAGTTCTTC

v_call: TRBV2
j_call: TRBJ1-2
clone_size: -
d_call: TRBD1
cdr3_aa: CASSEGGQGVIYGYTF
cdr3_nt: TGTGCCAGCAGTGAAGGGGGACAGGGTGTCATCTATGGCTACACCTTC

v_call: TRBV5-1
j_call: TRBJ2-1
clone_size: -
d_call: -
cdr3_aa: CASSWGGGSSGGSYNEQFF
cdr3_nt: TGCGCCAGCAGCTGGGGAGGGGGATCTAGCGGAGGCAGCTACAATGAGCAGTTCTTC

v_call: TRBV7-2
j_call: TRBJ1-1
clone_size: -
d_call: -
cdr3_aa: CASSLDAYTEAFF
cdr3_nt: TGTGCCAGCAGCTTAGATGCGTACACTGAAGCTTTCTTT

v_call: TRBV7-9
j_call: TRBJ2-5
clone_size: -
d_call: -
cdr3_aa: CASSPRGEGETQYF
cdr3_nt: TGTGCCAGCAGCCCCAGGGGGGAAGGGGAGACCCAGTACTTC

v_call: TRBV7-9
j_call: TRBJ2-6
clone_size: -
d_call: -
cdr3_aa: CASSFGTQTGSGANVLTF
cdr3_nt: TGTGCCAGCAGCTTCGGGACTCAAACTGGCTCTGGGGCCAACGTCCTGACTTTC

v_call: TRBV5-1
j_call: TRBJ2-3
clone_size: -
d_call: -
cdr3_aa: CASSFSGRTDTQYF
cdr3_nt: TGCGCCAGCAGCTTCAGCGGTCGCACAGATACGCAGTATTTT

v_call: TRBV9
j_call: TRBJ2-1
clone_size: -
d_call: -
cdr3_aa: CASSVSGPYNEQFF
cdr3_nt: TGTGCCAGCAGCGTTTCGGGGCCCTACAATGAGCAGTTCTTC

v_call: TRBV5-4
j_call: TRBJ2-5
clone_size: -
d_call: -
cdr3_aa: CASSDPRLQETQYF
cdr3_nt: TGTGCCAGCAGTGATCCCCGATTACAAGAGACCCAGTACTTC

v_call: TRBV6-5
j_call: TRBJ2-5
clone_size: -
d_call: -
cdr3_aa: CASRGLSRETQYF
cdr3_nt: TGTGCCAGCAGGGGACTGAGCAGAGAGACCCAGTACTTC

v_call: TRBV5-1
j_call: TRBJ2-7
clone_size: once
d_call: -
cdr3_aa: CASSLVGGASEQYF
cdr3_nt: TGCGCCAGCAGCTTGGTGGGGGGCGCAAGCGAGCAGTACTTC

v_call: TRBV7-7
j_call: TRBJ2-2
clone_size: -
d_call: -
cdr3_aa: CASSLAGAYTGELFF
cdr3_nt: TGTGCCAGCAGCTTAGCAGGGGCGTACACCGGGGAGCTGTTTTTT

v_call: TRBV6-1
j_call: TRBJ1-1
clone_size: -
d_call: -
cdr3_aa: CASNNQLLAHTEAFF
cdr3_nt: TGTGCCAGCAACAACCAACTCCTCGCGCACACTGAAGCTTTCTTT

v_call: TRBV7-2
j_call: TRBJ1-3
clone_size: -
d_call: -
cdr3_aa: CASSLLSSTVWRNTIYF
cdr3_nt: TGTGCCAGCAGCTTACTTTCCTCGACAGTCTGGCGAAACACCATATATTTT

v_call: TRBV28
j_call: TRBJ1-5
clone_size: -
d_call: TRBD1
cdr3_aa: CASKTGVQPQHF
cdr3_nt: TGTGCCAGCAAAACAGGGGTTCAGCCCCAGCATTTT

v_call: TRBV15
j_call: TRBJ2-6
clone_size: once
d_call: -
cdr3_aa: CATSRSGAGANVLTF
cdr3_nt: TGTGCCACCAGTCGGTCAGGTGCTGGGGCCAACGTCCTGACTTTC

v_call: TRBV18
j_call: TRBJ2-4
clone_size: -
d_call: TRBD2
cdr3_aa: CASSPPGLAFNIQYF
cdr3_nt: TGTGCCAGCTCACCACCGGGACTAGCGTTCAACATTCAGTACTTC

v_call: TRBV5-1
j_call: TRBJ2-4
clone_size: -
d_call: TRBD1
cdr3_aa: CASKGAEAENIQYF
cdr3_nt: TGCGCCAGCAAGGGGGCAGAGGCGGAAAACATTCAGTACTTC

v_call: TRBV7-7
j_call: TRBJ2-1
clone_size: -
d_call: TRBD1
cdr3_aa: CASSLSWTGQYNEQFF
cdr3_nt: TGTGCTAGCAGCTTAAGTTGGACAGGGCAATACAATGAGCAGTTCTTC

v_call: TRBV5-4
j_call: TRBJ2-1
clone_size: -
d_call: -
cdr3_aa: CASSRDRTTYNEQFF
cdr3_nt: TGTGCCAGCAGCCGAGACAGGACCACCTACAATGAGCAGTTCTTC

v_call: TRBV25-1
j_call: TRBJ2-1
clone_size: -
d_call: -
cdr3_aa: CASSALTGWAYNEQFF
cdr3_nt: TGTGCCAGCAGTGCCTTAACAGGGTGGGCTTACAATGAGCAGTTCTTC

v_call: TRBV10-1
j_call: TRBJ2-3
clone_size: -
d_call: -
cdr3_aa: CASSPTDNTQYF
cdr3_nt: TGCGCCAGCAGTCCGACAGATAATACGCAGTATTTT

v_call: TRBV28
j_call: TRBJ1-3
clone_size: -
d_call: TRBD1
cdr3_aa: CASSLWSGQGASGNTIYF
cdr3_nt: TGTGCCAGCAGTTTATGGTCCGGACAGGGGGCTTCTGGAAACACCATATATTTT

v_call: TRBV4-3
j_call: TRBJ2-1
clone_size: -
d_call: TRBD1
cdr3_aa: CASSQRDRGYNEQFF
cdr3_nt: TGCGCCAGCAGCCAGCGGGACAGGGGCTACAATGAGCAGTTCTTC

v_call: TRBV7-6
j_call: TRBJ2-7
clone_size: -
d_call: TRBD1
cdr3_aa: CASSSINRGPSQPYEQYF
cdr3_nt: TGTGCCAGCAGCTCAATCAACAGGGGGCCGTCCCAGCCGTACGAGCAGTACTTC

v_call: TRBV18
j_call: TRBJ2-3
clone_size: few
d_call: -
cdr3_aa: CASSPADTQYF
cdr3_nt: TGTGCCAGCTCACCTGCAGATACGCAGTATTTT

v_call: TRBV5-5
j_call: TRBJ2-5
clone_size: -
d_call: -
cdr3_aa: CASSADRVQETQYF
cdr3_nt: TGTGCCAGCAGCGCCGACCGGGTCCAAGAGACCCAGTACTTC

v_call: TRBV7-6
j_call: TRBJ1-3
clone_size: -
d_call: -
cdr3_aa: CASSLEERHGTNSGNTIYF
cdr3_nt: TGTGCCAGCAGCTTAGAGGAGAGACACGGAACTAACTCTGGAAACACCATATATTTT

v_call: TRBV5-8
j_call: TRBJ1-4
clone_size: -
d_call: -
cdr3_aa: CASSAAGHPNEKLFF
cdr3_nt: TGTGCCAGCAGCGCCGCGGGACACCCTAATGAAAAACTGTTTTTT

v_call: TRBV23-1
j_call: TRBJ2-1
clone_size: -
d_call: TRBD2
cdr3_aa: CASSHGASGCHSYNEQFF
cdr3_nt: TGCGCCAGCAGTCATGGGGCTAGCGGGTGCCACTCCTACAATGAGCAGTTCTTC

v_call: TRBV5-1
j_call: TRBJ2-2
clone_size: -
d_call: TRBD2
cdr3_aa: CASSLGLGGPTGELFF
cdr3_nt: TGCGCCAGCAGCTTGGGTTTGGGAGGGCCCACCGGGGAGCTGTTTTTT

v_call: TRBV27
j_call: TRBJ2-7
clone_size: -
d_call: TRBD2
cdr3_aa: CASSLTWALAGVEQYF
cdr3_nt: TGTGCCAGCAGCCTCACGTGGGCACTAGCGGGCGTAGAGCAGTACTTC

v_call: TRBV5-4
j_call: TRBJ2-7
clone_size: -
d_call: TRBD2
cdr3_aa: CASSSTSYYEQYF
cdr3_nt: TGTGCCAGCAGCTCGACTAGCTACTACGAGCAGTACTTC

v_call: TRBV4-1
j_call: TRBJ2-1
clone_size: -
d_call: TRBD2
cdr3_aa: CASSQDMQRDNEQFF
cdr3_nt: TGCGCCAGCAGCCAAGATATGCAGCGGGATAATGAGCAGTTCTTC

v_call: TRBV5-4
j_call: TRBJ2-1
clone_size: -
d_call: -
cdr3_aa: CASSLGQSNEQFF
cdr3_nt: TGTGCCAGCAGCTTGGGGCAGTCCAATGAGCAGTTCTTC

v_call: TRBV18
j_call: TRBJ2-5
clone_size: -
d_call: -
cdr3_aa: CASSSTGQILGTQYF
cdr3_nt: TGTGCCAGCTCGTCTACAGGGCAGATTTTAGGGACCCAGTACTTC

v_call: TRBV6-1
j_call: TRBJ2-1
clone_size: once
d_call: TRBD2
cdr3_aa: CASIAGGDNEQFF
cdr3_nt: TGTGCCAGCATAGCGGGAGGGGACAATGAGCAGTTCTTC

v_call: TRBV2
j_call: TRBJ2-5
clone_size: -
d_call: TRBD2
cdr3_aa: CASTMTPYSGGSKQETQYF
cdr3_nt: TGTGCCAGCACCATGACCCCTTATAGTGGCGGGAGCAAACAAGAGACCCAGTACTTC

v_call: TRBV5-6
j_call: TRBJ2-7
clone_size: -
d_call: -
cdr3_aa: CASSLLPPLSYEQYF
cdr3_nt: TGTGCCAGCAGCTTGTTACCCCCACTCTCCTACGAGCAGTACTTC

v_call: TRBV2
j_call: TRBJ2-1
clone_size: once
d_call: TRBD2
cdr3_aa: CASTSGNPWNEQFF
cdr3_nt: TGTGCCAGCACTAGCGGGAATCCTTGGAATGAACAGTTCTTC

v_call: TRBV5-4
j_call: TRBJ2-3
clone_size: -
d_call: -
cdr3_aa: CASSPWPGSSNTDTQYF
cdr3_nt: TGTGCCAGCAGCCCGTGGCCGGGGTCTTCAAACACAGATACGCAGTATTTT

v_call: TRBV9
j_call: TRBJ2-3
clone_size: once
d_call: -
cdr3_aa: CASSVVSSTDTQYF
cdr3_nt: TGTGCCAGCAGCGTAGTTTCTAGCACAGATACGCAGTATTTT

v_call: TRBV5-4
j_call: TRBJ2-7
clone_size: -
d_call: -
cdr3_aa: CASSSVQEQYF
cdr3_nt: TGTGCCAGCAGCTCCGTTCAGGAGCAGTACTTC

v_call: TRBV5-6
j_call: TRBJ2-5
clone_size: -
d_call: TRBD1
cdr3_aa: CASSLAGRGQGVETQYF
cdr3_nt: TGTGCCAGCAGCTTGGCGGGTCGGGGACAGGGCGTTGAGACCCAGTACTTC

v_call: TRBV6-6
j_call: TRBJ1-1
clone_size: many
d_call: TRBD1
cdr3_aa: CASSRQGALNTEAFF
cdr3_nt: TGTGCCAGCAGTAGACAGGGGGCCTTGAACACTGAAGCTTTCTTT